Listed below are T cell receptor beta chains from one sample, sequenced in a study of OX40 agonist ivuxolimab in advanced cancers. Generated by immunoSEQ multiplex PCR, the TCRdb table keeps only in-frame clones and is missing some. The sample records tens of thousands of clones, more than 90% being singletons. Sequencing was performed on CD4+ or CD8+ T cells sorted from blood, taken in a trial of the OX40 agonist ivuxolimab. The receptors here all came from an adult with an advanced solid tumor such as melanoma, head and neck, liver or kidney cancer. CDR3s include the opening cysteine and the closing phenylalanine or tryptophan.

cdr3_aa: CASSPPPRNEQFF
v_call: TRBV27
j_call: TRBJ2-1

cdr3_aa: CASSFGQSYEQYF
v_call: TRBV13
j_call: TRBJ2-7

cdr3_aa: CASSLSSAYQVNEQFF
v_call: TRBV7-2
j_call: TRBJ2-1

cdr3_aa: CAISVQRGGDTQYF
v_call: TRBV10-3
j_call: TRBJ2-3

cdr3_aa: CASSQVVPSTDTQYF
v_call: TRBV4-1
j_call: TRBJ2-3

cdr3_aa: CASSLGAHGANVLTF
v_call: TRBV7-3
j_call: TRBJ2-6

cdr3_aa: CAISMTGDMNTEAFF
v_call: TRBV10-3
j_call: TRBJ1-1

cdr3_aa: CASSSQVLTEAFF
v_call: TRBV7-8
j_call: TRBJ1-1

cdr3_aa: CASSLDGGTRGLRGTDTQYF
v_call: TRBV5-1
j_call: TRBJ2-3

cdr3_aa: CASSIYPRPVSGNTIYF
v_call: TRBV13
j_call: TRBJ1-3

cdr3_aa: CASRIQGNNSPLHF
v_call: TRBV19
j_call: TRBJ1-6

cdr3_aa: CASSLVRGTGLGTEAFF
v_call: TRBV11-3
j_call: TRBJ1-1

cdr3_aa: CASSQDLSNTGELFF
v_call: TRBV4-1
j_call: TRBJ2-2

cdr3_aa: CASSLVVPPAFF
v_call: TRBV7-9
j_call: TRBJ1-1

cdr3_aa: CASSLDRTNQPQHF
v_call: TRBV11-2
j_call: TRBJ1-5

cdr3_aa: CAWSTGGPQETQYF
v_call: TRBV30
j_call: TRBJ2-5

cdr3_aa: CASSFGETQYF
v_call: TRBV5-1
j_call: TRBJ2-5

cdr3_aa: CASGGYEQYF
v_call: TRBV6-1
j_call: TRBJ2-7

cdr3_aa: CASSIDNSPNQPQHF
v_call: TRBV19
j_call: TRBJ1-5

cdr3_aa: CASSSLGDFSYEQYF
v_call: TRBV2
j_call: TRBJ2-7

cdr3_aa: CASSLVTGDEKLFF
v_call: TRBV5-1
j_call: TRBJ1-4

cdr3_aa: CASRATSPGTGELFF
v_call: TRBV4-1
j_call: TRBJ2-2

cdr3_aa: CASSLRSSGANVLTF
v_call: TRBV7-8
j_call: TRBJ2-6

cdr3_aa: CASSRGTEEFTDTQYF
v_call: TRBV11-2
j_call: TRBJ2-3

cdr3_aa: CASGKAGAAYNEQFF
v_call: TRBV7-3
j_call: TRBJ2-1

cdr3_aa: CASSLETGRTNTEAFF
v_call: TRBV5-1
j_call: TRBJ1-1

cdr3_aa: CASSESTGDGYTF
v_call: TRBV10-1
j_call: TRBJ1-2

cdr3_aa: CASSQEARFPSTDTQYF
v_call: TRBV4-2
j_call: TRBJ2-3

cdr3_aa: CASSIRRSGDHEQYF
v_call: TRBV6-5
j_call: TRBJ2-7

cdr3_aa: CASSRNSGVNGYTF
v_call: TRBV18
j_call: TRBJ1-2

cdr3_aa: CASRSQKVTEAFF
v_call: TRBV6-5
j_call: TRBJ1-1

cdr3_aa: CASSPDRENGYTF
v_call: TRBV18
j_call: TRBJ1-2

cdr3_aa: CASSLLRVANEQFF
v_call: TRBV7-2
j_call: TRBJ2-1

cdr3_aa: CASTPGSSGNTIYF
v_call: TRBV2
j_call: TRBJ1-3